This T cell receptor (beta chain) was recorded in a study of Ad26.COV2.S vaccination and SARS-CoV-2 variants. Measured with immunoSEQ multiplex PCR; TCRdb has only the in-frame clones, and not every one. The table has around 420,000 clones, more than 75% seen once; the top ten hold approximately 4%. V lost 5 bases to trimming and J lost 4 bases, with 11 bases between them. This CDR3 comprises 12 residues. Germline-derived CDR1 and CDR2 are GTSNPN and SVGIG (reference sequence). The sample's treatment: roughly 20 received Ad26.COV2.S at low or high dose, single or two shots; 5 received placebo; per-sample allocation not given. At day 63 after the first vaccine or placebo injection, samples were drawn.

This receptor was taken from a person between 18 and 60 years old who received the Ad26.COV2.S COVID-19 vaccine or a placebo. The chain uses TRBV30 and TRBJ2-5; no clear D gene. The sample was peripheral blood, taken in a trial of Ad26.COV2.S vaccine versus placebo. CDR3 sequence reads: CAWAKMVETQYF. The CDR3 nucleotides are TGTGCCTGGGCTAAAATGGTAGAGACCCAGTACTTC.